Below are 29 T cell receptor beta chains sequenced from a single sample in a study of vaccination effects on CD4 cells after COVID-19. These TCRs are of unknown antigen specificity. Only in-frame clones appear in the TCRdb table, and some are missing; sequencing was by immunoSEQ multiplex PCR. Of nearly 50,000 clones listed, around 80% are singletons. The culture ran for 10 days before CD4+ T cells were isolated. The person was diagnosed with PCR-confirmed SARS-CoV-2 infection between March and December 2020. Two-dose vaccination with either BNT162b2 or mRNA-1273 was given to the participants. The sequenced sample was CD4+ T cells from PBMCs cultured without peptide, obtained after COVID-19 vaccination. All receptors come from a human donor who had a prior SARS-CoV-2 infection.

The CDR3 DNA reads as TGTGCCAGCAGTCTGGAGGGGACCGAATACACAGATACGCAGTATTTT. It is translated as CASSLEGTEYTDTQYF. This chain joins TRBV28 and TRBJ2-3, with a tentative D call TRBD2 (6 bases). V gave up 5 bases and J gave up 2 bases, with 17 bases separating them. The CDR3 runs 16 residues. Per germline, CDR1 MDHEN and CDR2 SYDVKM.

This clone has just one count. The chain is built from TRBV7-9 and TRBJ2-7; D gene unclear. Trimming shortened V by 2 bases and J by 5 bases, and 4 bases separated the two germline ends. Germline values: CDR1 SEHNR, CDR2 FQNEAQ (reference sequence). The CDR3 is 11 residues long. DNA for the CDR3: TGTGCCAGCAGCTTATCCCACGAGCAGTACTTC. This encodes CASSLSHEQYF.

The chain is built from TRBV7-2 and TRBJ1-6; 7 nucleotides align to TRBD1. After removal of 6 bases from V and 13 bases from J, the junction contained 9 bases not matched to a gene. The CDR3 length is 13 residues. CDR1 is SGHTA, CDR2 FQGNSA, per germline. The CDR3 nucleotides read TGTGCCAGCAGTACGGACAGGAGATATCCCCTCCACTTT. This gives the protein CASSTDRRYPLHF.

This chain joins TRBV9 and TRBJ2-2; 8 positions agree with TRBD1. Germline lookup yields CDR1 SGDLS and CDR2 YYNGEE. J lost 5 bases, V lost 0 bases, and 15 bases had no gene match. This CDR3 comprises 19 residues. In nucleotides, the CDR3 is TGTGCCAGCAGCGTAGCCTTGGCGGCAGGGGGCGCCGGTACCGGGGAGCTGTTTTTT. It translates to CASSVALAAGGAGTGELFF.

This clone turned up a few times. The rearrangement joins TRBV2 to TRBJ1-3; D gene unclear. This CDR3 has 12 amino acids. Germline V CDR1 and CDR2: SNHLY, FYNNEI. V was trimmed by 6 bases and J by 3 bases, leaving 6 bases between them. The CDR3 region is CASRVVGNTIYF. The CDR3 region has the DNA TGTGCCAGCAGAGTGGTTGGAAACACCATATATTTT.

This clone occurred a few times. The chain joins TRBV7-8 to TRBJ1-3; TRBD1 matches 7 bases. Per germline, CDR1 SGHVS and CDR2 FQNEAQ. The length of the CDR3 is 16 residues. The J segment lost 1 base and the V segment lost 10 bases, leaving 13 bases of the junction unmatched. The CDR3 coding sequence is TGTGCCACCATGGGGACAGCCCCCCTTTCTGGAAACACCATATATTTT. Its translation is CATMGTAPLSGNTIYF. The variable domain in full, completed from reference TRBV7-8 and TRBJ1-3, reads GAGVSQSPRYKVAKRGQDVALRCDPISGHVSLFWYQQALGQGPEFLTYFQNEAQLDKSGLPSDRFFAERPEGSVSTLKIQRTQQEDSAVYLCATMGTAPLSGNTIYFGEGSWLTVV.

The genes are TRBV29-1 and TRBJ1-5, with D unresolved. CDR1 and CDR2 (germline): SQVTM, ANQGSEA. V was trimmed by 1 base and J by 4 bases, leaving 29 bases between them. This CDR3 has 20 amino acids. CDR3 coding DNA: TGCAGCGTTGAAGGCCCTCCTCGATCCCTCAGGTGGAAGTTGAATCAGCCCCAGCATTTT. As protein: CSVEGPPRSLRWKLNQPQHF. Variable domain in full (rest from reference TRBV29-1 and TRBJ1-5): SAVISQKPSRDICQRGTSLTIQCQVDSQVTMMFWYRQQPGQSLTLIATANQGSEATYESGFVIDKFPISRPNLTFSTLTVSNMSPEDSSIYLCSVEGPPRSLRWKLNQPQHFGDGTRLSIL.

The J gene is TRBJ2-1, the V gene TRBV7-2; D gene unclear. The V end lost 4 bases, the J end lost 6 bases, and 16 bases lay between the germline ends. Germline-derived CDR1 and CDR2 are SGHTA and FQGNSA. The CDR3 is made up of 15 amino acids. The CDR3 DNA follows: TGTGCCAGCAGCTCCCTAAGATCAGGACCCAATGAGCAGTTCTTC. Its translation: CASSSLRSGPNEQFF.

The chain couples TRBV2 to TRBJ2-1, with TRBD2 identical over 7 bases. With V trimmed by 7 bases and J by 6 bases, 9 bases remained unmatched. Germline CDR1 SNHLY, CDR2 FYNNEI. The CDR3 consists of 14 residues. The CDR3 region has the DNA TGTGCCAGCACAACCACTAGCGAACTCAATGAGCAGTTCTTC. Translating gives CASTTTSELNEQFF.

This chain joins TRBV14 and TRBJ2-3, with 7 bases matching TRBD1. CDR3 length: 13 amino acids. Germline V lookup: CDR1 SGHDN, CDR2 FVKESK. After removal of 2 bases from V and 5 bases from J, the junction contained 1 base not matched to a gene. CDR3 DNA: TGTGCCAGCAGCCAATGGACAGGAGATACGCAGTATTTT. The encoded protein is CASSQWTGDTQYF.

CDR3 protein: CASSYSMWGTETQYF. The CDR3 DNA sequence: TGTGCCAGCAGTTACTCGATGTGGGGAACGGAGACCCAGTACTTC. V usage is TRBV6-5 and J usage is TRBJ2-5; D remains unclear. The CDR3 loop spans 15 amino acids. Germline CDR1 and CDR2: MNHEY and SVGAGI. V was trimmed by 0 bases and J by 5 bases, leaving 13 bases between them.

V usage is TRBV15 and J usage is TRBJ1-1; D uncertain. The CDR3 spans 14 residues. V was clipped by 0 bases and J by 7 bases, with 12 bases between them. The germline CDR1 and CDR2 sequences are LNHNV and YYDKDF (reference sequence). CDR3 amino acids: CATSRDVSDSEAFF. The CDR3 bases are TGTGCCACCAGCAGAGATGTGTCGGATAGTGAAGCTTTCTTT.

This clone has only a few counts. No DNA is shown, since the ends of the CDR3 on it are uncertain; the CDR3 is the one TCRdb lists. J is TRBJ1-2 and V is TRBV19. Germline CDR1 is LNHDA and CDR2 is SQIVND (reference sequence). The CDR3 spans 14 amino acids, including both terminal residues. CDR3 amino acids: CASSISVRDYGYTF.

This sequence joins TRBV28 and TRBJ1-5; 8 bases agree with TRBD1. The CDR3 is 15 amino acids. With V trimmed by 8 bases and J by 7 bases, 13 bases remained unmatched. From germline, CDR1 is MDHEN and CDR2 SYDVKM. The CDR3 spells CASQQAGGDGQPQHF. The DNA of the CDR3 is TGTGCCAGCCAACAGGCAGGGGGCGATGGACAGCCCCAGCATTTT. The full variable domain, with the rest looked up from reference TRBV28 and TRBJ1-5, is DVKVTQSSRYLVKRTGEKVFLECVQDMDHENMFWYRQDPGLGLRLIYFSYDVKMKEKGDIPEGYSVSREKKERFSLILESASTNQTSMYLCASQQAGGDGQPQHFGDGTRLSIL.

The chain combines TRBV16 with TRBJ2-6, with TRBD1 matching over 7 bases. CDR1 is KGHSY and CDR2 is FQNENV in the germline V gene. The V and J ends lost 6 bases and 1 base, in that order; junction bases with no gene match: 6. The CDR3 totals 16 residues. The CDR3 sequence: CASRPRQGSGANVLTF. For the CDR3, the DNA is TGTGCCAGCAGACCCAGACAGGGTTCTGGGGCCAACGTCCTGACTTTC.

This chain links TRBV5-4 with TRBJ1-2; no firm D call. V dropped 2 bases and J dropped 7 bases, with 12 bases sitting between them. The CDR3 totals 13 residues. Per the germline V gene, CDR1 is SGHNT and CDR2 is YYREEE (reference sequence). The CDR3 spells CASSLSGDAGYTF. Here the CDR3 DNA reads TGTGCCAGCAGCTTATCTGGGGATGCTGGCTACACCTTC. Full variable domain (outside the CDR3, taken from reference TRBV5-4 and TRBJ1-2): ETGVTQSPTHLIKTRGQQVTLRCSSQSGHNTVSWYQQALGQGPQFIFQYYREEENGRGNFPPRFSGLQFPNYSSELNVNALELDDSALYLCASSLSGDAGYTFGSGTRLTVV.

The V call is TRBV5-1, the J call TRBJ2-3; possible D gene TRBD1, 6 bases. This CDR3 has 15 residues. Germline loops: CDR1 SGHRS, CDR2 YFSETQ. The V gene lost 2 bases and the J gene lost 5 bases, with 15 bases spanning the gap. The CDR3 nucleotides are TGCGCCAGCAGCTTTGGTCTGGGGGCGATAGATACGCAGTATTTT. Amino acid sequence: CASSFGLGAIDTQYF.

This clone appeared once. This rearrangement joins TRBV21-1 to TRBJ2-2. TRBV21-1 represents a pseudogene. This CDR3 is 17 amino acids long. CDR3 sequence reads: CASSKVGRGPNTGELFF. CDR3 nucleotides: TGTGCCAGCAGCAAAGTGGGGAGGGGGCCGAACACCGGGGAGCTGTTTTTT.

This clone was picked up a small number of times. The DNA of the CDR3 is TGTGCCAGCAGCGCTAAAGATACGCAGTATTTT. It encodes CASSAKDTQYF. V and J are TRBV2 and TRBJ2-3; D is unclear. The CDR3 spans 11 residues. V lost 6 bases and J 5 bases, leaving 6 bases between the germline ends. Germline loops: CDR1 SNHLY, CDR2 FYNNEI.

CDR3 in amino acids: CASGPRTGRGNTEAFF. The DNA for the CDR3 is TGTGCCAGCGGACCAAGGACAGGGAGGGGAAACACTGAAGCTTTCTTT. This chain connects TRBV27 to TRBJ1-1, with 8 bases that match TRBD1. Germline CDR1 MNHEY, CDR2 SMNVEV (reference sequence). V trimming: 8 bases; J trimming: 2 bases; junction bases outside the gene matches: 13. There are 16 residues in the CDR3.

This clone was observed a few times. V gene TRBV5-5 combines with J gene TRBJ1-6; possible D gene TRBD1, 5 bases. Trimming shortened V by 4 bases and J by 8 bases, and 10 bases separated the two germline ends. Germline assignment: CDR1 SGHKS and CDR2 YYEKEE (reference sequence). CDR3 size: 13 residues. Here the CDR3 reads CASSLQVDSPLHF. CDR3 coding DNA: TGTGCCAGCAGCCTACAGGTTGATTCACCCCTCCACTTT.

The rearrangement joins TRBV5-1 to TRBJ1-2; D uncertain. From germline, CDR1 is SGHRS and CDR2 YFSETQ. The CDR3 has 14 amino acids. Trimming pared 0 bases from V and 2 bases from J, leaving 8 bases between. The CDR3 bases are TGCGCCAGCAGCTTGGAGACACCAAACTATGGCTACACCTTC. This sequence encodes CASSLETPNYGYTF. Full variable domain (outside the CDR3, taken from reference TRBV5-1 and TRBJ1-2): KAGVTQTPRYLIKTRGQQVTLSCSPISGHRSVSWYQQTPGQGLQFLFEYFSETQRNKGNFPGRFSGRQFSNSRSEMNVSTLELGDSALYLCASSLETPNYGYTFGSGTRLTVV.

The chain uses TRBV19 and TRBJ2-1; D is unresolved. Trimming cost V 4 bases and J 4 bases, with 26 bases left between them. The CDR3 contains 19 residues. CDR1 and CDR2 (germline): LNHDA, SQIVND (reference sequence). CDR3 amino acids: CASSTPGRLTENRYNEQFF. The CDR3 region has the DNA TGTGCCAGTAGTACGCCGGGCCGGCTTACCGAAAATCGATACAATGAGCAGTTCTTC. The full variable domain, completed using reference TRBV19 and TRBJ2-1, is DGGITQSPKYLFRKEGQNVTLSCEQNLNHDAMYWYRQDPGQGLRLIYYSQIVNDFQKGDIAEGYSVSREKKESFPLTVTSAQKNPTAFYLCASSTPGRLTENRYNEQFFGPGTRLTVL.

V gene TRBV4-1 combines with J gene TRBJ1-1; D remains ambiguous. The germline V and J ends were trimmed by 2 bases and 5 bases, with 6 bases remaining between them. There are 12 residues in the CDR3. The germline V gene has CDR1 MGHRA and CDR2 YSYEKL. DNA of the CDR3: TGCGCCAGCAGCCAACCCTATACTGAAGCTTTCTTT. This sequence encodes CASSQPYTEAFF.

As DNA, the CDR3 is TGTGCCAGCAGTAATTACAGGGGAACTGGAAACACCATATATTTT. Encoded protein: CASSNYRGTGNTIYF. The rearrangement uses TRBV7-2 and TRBJ1-3; TRBD1 agrees at 7 bases. Germline CDR1 is SGHTA and CDR2 is FQGNSA. The CDR3 runs to 15 residues. V lost 6 bases to trimming and J lost 2 bases; unmatched junction nucleotides: 7.

V gene TRBV7-2 combines with J gene TRBJ1-2; 10 nucleotides match TRBD1. CDR1 is SGHTA and CDR2 is FQGNSA in the germline V gene. CDR3 length: 15 amino acids. Unmatched junction bases numbered 8, after V lost 5 bases and J lost 5 bases. The CDR3 loop is CASSPRTGGRYGYTF. CDR3 sequence (DNA): TGTGCCAGCAGCCCGAGGACAGGGGGGAGGTATGGCTACACCTTC.

This clone appeared a few times. The CDR3 nucleotides read TGTGCCAGCAGCTGGGGACGGACTGAGGGCTACGAGCAGTACTTC. Encoded protein: CASSWGRTEGYEQYF. V gene TRBV7-2 combines with J gene TRBJ2-7; TRBD1 or TRBD2 may be the D gene (5 bases each). This CDR3 comprises 15 residues. V was shortened by 4 bases and J by 3 bases, with 16 bases between the two germline ends. In germline, CDR1 is SGHTA, CDR2 FQGNSA. The variable domain in full, completed from reference TRBV7-2 and TRBJ2-7, reads GAGVSQSPSNKVTEKGKDVELRCDPISGHTALYWYRQSLGQGLEFLIYFQGNSAPDKSGLPSDRFSAERTGGSVSTLTIQRTQQEDSAVYLCASSWGRTEGYEQYFGPGTRLTVT.

V is TRBV5-1 and J is TRBJ1-5; D uncertain. The germline gives CDR1 SGHRS, CDR2 YFSETQ. Between the trimmed V and J ends, which lost 3 bases and 4 bases, there was a span of 8 bases. The CDR3 extends over 13 amino acids. The CDR3 bases are TGCGCCAGCAGCTCGGGCCCGAATCAGCCCCAGCATTTT. This encodes CASSSGPNQPQHF.

The genes are TRBV29-1 and TRBJ2-6; tentative D call: TRBD1 (6 bases). CDR3 length: 16 residues. V lost 4 bases to trimming and J lost 0 bases, with 13 bases between them. CDR1 and CDR2 (germline): SQVTM, ANQGSEA. The CDR3 sequence is CSVAGTPYSGANVLTF. DNA for the CDR3: TGCAGCGTTGCTGGGACACCCTACTCTGGGGCCAACGTCCTGACTTTC.